The 27 T cell receptor beta chains below all came from one sample that was sequenced in a study of neoadjuvant anti-PD-1 for oral cavity cancer. Time point meaning: after neoadjuvant nivolumab, at surgical resection. Assay used: immunoSEQ multiplex PCR; TCRdb lists only in-frame clones, some missing. The sample has 33,000 or so clones; just under 80% are singletons. The sample was PBMCs, taken after nivolumab (anti-PD-1) treatment. Every receptor here comes from a person aged 40 to 85 with oral cavity squamous cell carcinoma.

This clone was picked up a small number of times. The chain couples TRBV5-6 to TRBJ1-1; D gene ambiguous. CDR1 is SGHDT and CDR2 is YYEEEE in the germline V gene. This CDR3 region has 13 residues. V lost 4 bases and J lost 5, with 12 bases in between. Here the CDR3 DNA reads TGTGCCAGCAGCCTCCCGGTGAGGACTGAAGCTTTCTTT. This gives the protein CASSLPVRTEAFF.

The chain couples TRBV4-2 to TRBJ1-3; TRBD1 is a possible D gene (5 bases). CDR3 size: 16 residues. Trimming shortened V by 0 bases and J by 0 bases, and 9 bases separated the two germline ends. Germline V lookup: CDR1 LGHNA, CDR2 YNFKEQ. CDR3 in DNA: TGTGCCAGCAGCCAAGAGTTACAGGCCTCTGGAAACACCATATATTTT. Translation gives CASSQELQASGNTIYF.

V usage is TRBV4-3 and J usage is TRBJ1-1, with D possibly matching TRBD1 (6 bases). CDR3 size: 15 residues. Per germline, CDR1 LGHNA and CDR2 YSLEER. The ends were cut back, 4 bases at V and 0 bases at J, with 12 bases in the middle. CDR3 region: CASSLGGTLNTEAFF. DNA for the CDR3: TGCGCCAGCAGCCTAGGGGGGACCTTGAACACTGAAGCTTTCTTT.

This chain links TRBV29-1 with TRBJ1-6; D is possibly TRBD1 (6 bases). Trimming took 3 bases from V and 6 from J, leaving 12 bases between them. Germline-derived CDR1 and CDR2 are SQVTM and ANQGSEA. CDR3 length: 14 amino acids. CDR3 nucleotides: TGCAGCGTTGATGAGGGGGTTCCTAATTCACCCCTCCACTTT. This encodes CSVDEGVPNSPLHF. The entire variable domain, with the rest obtained from reference TRBV29-1 and TRBJ1-6, is as follows: SAVISQKPSRDICQRGTSLTIQCQVDSQVTMMFWYRQQPGQSLTLIATANQGSEATYESGFVIDKFPISRPNLTFSTLTVSNMSPEDSSIYLCSVDEGVPNSPLHFGNGTRLTVT.

This clone showed up just a few times. The chain carries TRBV5-5 and TRBJ1-1, with D unclear. The CDR3 runs 17 residues. The V gene lost 0 bases and the J gene lost 3 bases, with 18 bases spanning the gap. In germline, CDR1 is SGHKS, CDR2 YYEKEE (reference sequence). CDR3 loop: CASSLAGAYRIYTEAFF. The CDR3 bases are TGTGCCAGCAGCTTGGCCGGAGCCTACCGAATATACACTGAAGCTTTCTTT.

The chain recombines TRBV4-2 with TRBJ2-6; D might be TRBD2 (5 bases). Trimming took off 0 bases at V and 2 bases at J, with 8 bases between the two ends. The CDR3 has 16 residues. From germline, CDR1 is LGHNA and CDR2 YNFKEQ. The CDR3 sequence is CASSQDERAGANVLTF. CDR3 coding DNA: TGTGCCAGCAGCCAAGATGAGAGGGCTGGGGCCAACGTCCTGACTTTC.

This clone was seen only a few times. V usage is TRBV2 and J usage is TRBJ1-2; no reliable D call. V was shortened by 8 bases and J by 8 bases, with 18 bases between the two germline ends. Germline CDR1 reads SNHLY; CDR2 reads FYNNEI. The length of the CDR3 is 13 residues. CDR3: CASRQASEGGYTF. Here the CDR3 DNA reads TGTGCCAGCCGACAAGCGAGTGAGGGCGGCTACACCTTC.

This chain links TRBV6-6 with TRBJ1-5; 11 positions agree with TRBD1. Germline V gene sequence: CDR1 MNHNY, CDR2 SVGAGI (reference sequence). This CDR3 has 15 residues. With V trimmed by 6 bases and J by 4 bases, 5 bases remained unmatched. CDR3 bases: TGTGCCAGCAGCCCCGGGACAGGGGGGAATCAGCCCCAGCATTTT. It yields the protein CASSPGTGGNQPQHF.

This rearrangement joins TRBV12-5 to TRBJ2-3; 14 bases line up with TRBD2. This CDR3 comprises 17 residues. V lost 7 bases, J lost 5 bases, and 11 bases stayed unmatched. The germline V gene encodes CDR1 LGHNT and CDR2 FRNRAP. CDR3 nucleotides: TGTGCTAGTGCCATTGGGAGACTAGCGGGGGGGCGAGATACGCAGTATTTT. Amino acid sequence: CASAIGRLAGGRDTQYF. Filled out from reference TRBV12-5 and TRBJ2-3, the complete variable domain reads DARVTQTPRHKVTEMGQEVTMRCQPILGHNTVFWYRQTMMQGLELLAYFRNRAPLDDSGMPKDRFSAEMPDATLATLKIQPSEPRDSAVYFCASAIGRLAGGRDTQYFGPGTRLTVL.

The CDR3 region is CASSLIQEHLVETQYF. The CDR3 nucleotides are TGCGCCAGCAGCTTGATACAGGAGCATTTAGTGGAGACCCAGTACTTC. The V gene is TRBV5-1, the J gene TRBJ2-5, with D tentatively TRBD1 (5 bases). The germline V and J ends were trimmed by 1 base and 5 bases, with 18 bases remaining between them. This CDR3 has 16 amino acids. In germline, CDR1 is SGHRS, CDR2 YFSETQ.

The CDR3 DNA sequence: TGTGCCATCAGCCGAACGGGGACTATGAACACTGAAGCTTTCTTT. Translating it yields CAISRTGTMNTEAFF. This rearrangement joins TRBV10-3 to TRBJ1-1, with D perhaps matching TRBD1 (5 bases). V shed 6 bases and J shed 0 bases, with 14 bases lying between them. The CDR3 sequence is 15 residues long. CDR1 is ENHRY, CDR2 SYGVKD, per germline.

The chain joins TRBV4-2 to TRBJ2-5, with D maybe TRBD2 (7 bases). Germline values: CDR1 LGHNA, CDR2 YNFKEQ. V lost 0 bases and J 5 bases, leaving 16 bases between the germline ends. The CDR3 covers 16 residues. The CDR3 protein is CASSQDGGGGQETQYF. The DNA of the CDR3 is TGTGCCAGCAGCCAAGATGGTGGGGGGGGGCAGGAGACCCAGTACTTC.

This clone has just one count. The V and J genes are TRBV7-9 and TRBJ2-3, with 9 bases aligning to TRBD1. V was pared by 4 bases and J by 4 bases, with 12 bases of the junction left unmatched. Germline CDR1 is SEHNR and CDR2 is FQNEAQ (reference sequence). This CDR3 is 17 amino acids long. DNA for the CDR3: TGTGCCAGCAGCTACTCCGGGACAGGGCTTAATTCAGATACGCAGTATTTT. Translating it yields CASSYSGTGLNSDTQYF.

The chain is built from TRBV9 and TRBJ1-3; 10 bases agree with TRBD1. The germline V gene has CDR1 SGDLS and CDR2 YYNGEE. This CDR3 contains 15 residues. V shed 4 bases, J shed 8 bases, and the junction held 9 bases outside the gene matches. The CDR3 coding sequence is TGTGCCAGCAGCCCGGGACAGGGGAGTGGGGACACCATATATTTT. It codes for CASSPGQGSGDTIYF.

There are a few counts of this clone. The chain recombines TRBV4-3 with TRBJ2-3, with D perhaps given as TRBD1 or TRBD2 (6 bases each). Germline CDR1 LGHNA, CDR2 YSLEER. This CDR3 contains 15 residues. The V end was cut by 1 base, the J end by 6 bases, with 14 bases between. CDR3 sequence: CASSQVEGGRDTQYF. The CDR3 region has the DNA TGCGCCAGCAGCCAAGTTGAGGGGGGCCGGGATACGCAGTATTTT.

The chain joins TRBV7-2 to TRBJ2-1, with 11 bases lining up with TRBD2. This CDR3 has 15 residues. J gave up 4 bases and V 5 bases, and 4 bases lay outside the gene matches. CDR1 and CDR2 from the germline V gene are SGHTA and FQGNSA. CDR3 DNA: TGTGCCAGCAGCGTACTAGCGGGGGTTTACAATGAGCAGTTCTTC. It encodes CASSVLAGVYNEQFF.

The chain carries TRBV19 and TRBJ1-1; D is possibly TRBD1 (6 bases). Trimming left V 5 bases short and J 0 bases short, with 13 bases between. The length of the CDR3 is 15 residues. Germline CDR1 reads LNHDA; CDR2 reads SQIVND (reference sequence). CDR3 loop: CASSLQGEMNTEAFF. For the CDR3, the DNA is TGTGCCAGTAGTTTACAGGGTGAGATGAACACTGAAGCTTTCTTT.

V usage is TRBV13 and J usage is TRBJ1-6; D is possibly TRBD1 (6 bases). From germline, CDR1 is PRHDT and CDR2 FYEKMQ (reference sequence). This CDR3 region has 13 residues. V was shortened by 6 bases and J by 11 bases, with 14 bases between the two germline ends. CDR3 nucleotide sequence: TGTGCCAGCAGGCCCGGGGGCGAGGCACCCCTCCACTTT. Its translation: CASRPGGEAPLHF.

V usage is TRBV5-1 and J usage is TRBJ2-7; 7 bases fit TRBD1. The CDR3 contains 14 residues. The germline V gene encodes CDR1 SGHRS and CDR2 YFSETQ. The trim removed 4 bases at V and 2 bases at J, leaving 6 bases unmatched. The CDR3 nucleotides read TGCGCCAGCAGCGGCCGGGACAGAGCCTACGAGCAGTACTTC. It is translated as CASSGRDRAYEQYF.

The chain has TRBV28 and TRBJ2-7; 12 bases are a match to TRBD1. The J segment lost 7 bases and the V segment lost 4 bases, leaving 8 bases of the junction unmatched. This CDR3 has 15 residues. Germline CDR1 is MDHEN and CDR2 is SYDVKM. In DNA form, the CDR3 reads TGTGCCAGCAGTTCCGCGGGACAGGGGGCGGGTGAGCAGTACTTC. Protein product: CASSSAGQGAGEQYF.

This rearrangement joins TRBV7-9 to TRBJ2-3; no clear D gene. The CDR3 runs to 14 residues. Per the germline V gene, CDR1 is SEHNR and CDR2 is FQNEAQ (reference sequence). V shed 0 bases and J shed 0 bases, with 4 bases lying between them. CDR3 loop: CASSLADSTDTQYF. DNA for the CDR3: TGTGCCAGCAGCTTAGCGGATAGCACAGATACGCAGTATTTT.

The V call is TRBV27, the J call TRBJ1-4; D is possibly TRBD1 (6 bases). Germline values: CDR1 MNHEY, CDR2 SMNVEV (reference sequence). V was cut by 0 bases and J by 7 bases, with 12 bases left in between. The CDR3 consists of 15 residues. CDR3 loop: CASSLSMGAGEKLFF. Written as DNA, the CDR3 is TGTGCCAGCAGTTTATCCATGGGGGCTGGTGAAAAACTGTTTTTT.

The chain combines TRBV9 with TRBJ2-7, with TRBD1 matching over 9 bases. Germline lookup yields CDR1 SGDLS and CDR2 YYNGEE. V was clipped by 2 bases and J by 3 bases; unmatched bases: 6. This CDR3 has 15 amino acids. The CDR3 loop is CASSVRTGAIYEQYF. In DNA, the CDR3 is TGTGCCAGCAGCGTCCGGACAGGGGCTATCTACGAGCAGTACTTC. The full variable domain, completed using reference TRBV9 and TRBJ2-7, is DSGVTQTPKHLITATGQRVTLRCSPRSGDLSVYWYQQSLDQGLQFLIQYYNGEERAKGNILERFSAQQFPDLHSELNLSSLELGDSALYFCASSVRTGAIYEQYFGPGTRLTVT.

This sequence joins TRBV9 and TRBJ2-1; D unclear. With 0 bases removed from V and 4 bases from J, the gap between germline ends came to 11 bases. The CDR3 is 15 residues long. The germline CDR1 and CDR2 sequences are SGDLS and YYNGEE. CDR3 nucleotide sequence: TGTGCCAGCAGCGTAGGTGCGGAGTCTTACAATGAGCAGTTCTTC. The encoded protein is CASSVGAESYNEQFF.

This chain joins TRBV15 and TRBJ2-7, with 9 positions matching TRBD2. CDR1 and CDR2 from the germline V gene are LNHNV and YYDKDF (reference sequence). V trimming: 5 bases; J trimming: 0 bases; junction bases outside the gene matches: 11. This CDR3 is built from 17 residues. The CDR3 nucleotides read TGTGCCACCAGCGGCGTAGGTAGCGGGGGCCTCTCCTACGAGCAGTACTTC. Amino acids: CATSGVGSGGLSYEQYF.

The chain uses TRBV9 and TRBJ2-3; no clear D. CDR3 size: 13 residues. Germline loops: CDR1 SGDLS, CDR2 YYNGEE. Trimming took 0 bases from V and 2 from J, leaving 4 bases between them. The CDR3 DNA sequence: TGTGCCAGCAGCGTAGGTAACACAGATACGCAGTATTTT. Amino acids: CASSVGNTDTQYF.

In its sample, this clone is medium-sized. The chain carries TRBV6-4 and TRBJ2-2, with 7 bases fitting TRBD1. CDR1 is MRHNA, CDR2 SNTAGT, per germline. The CDR3 has 13 amino acids. V trimming: 3 bases; J trimming: 7 bases; junction bases outside the gene matches: 2. CDR3 nucleotide sequence: TGTGCCAGCAGTGAGACAGGGAACGGGGAGCTGTTTTTT. It yields the protein CASSETGNGELFF.